This TCR beta chain was documented in a study of blood T cell repertoires in COVID-19. The ends were cut back, 0 bases at V and 7 bases at J, with 12 bases in the middle. Germline V gene data show CDR1 as LGHDT and CDR2 as YNNKEL (reference sequence). The CDR3 covers 14 residues. Produced via immunoSEQ multiplex PCR; TCRdb's table is partial and in-frame only. Of roughly 140,000 clones detected, about 87% appear once; the ten largest clones hold about 1.7%. The rearrangement links TRBV3-1 (or the pseudogene TRBV3-2) to TRBJ1-1, with a possible D match to TRBD1 (6 bases). The specimen sequenced was peripheral blood. This receptor was identified in a woman between 45 and 60 years old with acute or convalescent COVID-19. CDR3 residues: CASSQDGAGDEAFF. In nucleotides, the CDR3 is TGTGCCAGCAGCCAAGATGGGGCAGGGGATGAAGCTTTCTTT.